This TCR beta chain is from a study of radiotherapy plus CTLA-4 blockade in lung cancer. As for the study in general: About 17% of enrolled patients responded objectively, and 31% had disease control.

CDR3 size: 13 residues. Trimming stripped 2 bases from V and 3 bases from J, with 7 bases between. Germline V gene lookup returns CDR1 SGHTA and CDR2 FQGTGA. The study's findings and limits: Tumor-origin TCR clones grew in blood after radiotherapy plus ipilimumab. Interferon-beta and early blood T cell clone dynamics reportedly predicted response best.

In the case of this clone: The target antigen is unknown.

CTLA-4 blockade using ipilimumab, together with focal radiation, was received by patients with chemo-refractory metastatic non-small-cell lung cancer. Sequenced by immunoSEQ multiplex PCR; TCRdb stores in-frame clones only, minus some. The profile shows 50,000 or so clones, around 69% of them singletons. Source: peripheral blood, taken from a patient treated with radiotherapy plus ipilimumab. V is TRBV7-3 and J is TRBJ2-5; possibly TRBD1 for D (5 bases). This TCR was sampled from a human donor with non-small cell lung cancer who had stable disease on radiotherapy plus ipilimumab. This CDR3 is CASSLLGEETQYF. The CDR3 DNA sequence: TGTGCCAGCAGCTTACTAGGGGAAGAGACCCAGTACTTC. Full variable domain (missing parts from reference TRBV7-3 and TRBJ2-5): GAGVSQTPSNKVTEKGKYVELRCDPISGHTALYWYRQSLGQGPEFLIYFQGTGAADDSGLPNDRFFAVRPEGSVSTLKIQRTERGDSAVYLCASSLLGEETQYFGPGTRLLVL.